A selection of T cell receptor beta chains follows, all from one sample in a study of T cell repertoires in cytomegalovirus infection. TCRdb ran MiXCR on the reads and lists one entry per CDR3 protein. The data hold 200,000 or so distinct CDR3 sequences, with roughly a fifth observed a single time. Sequencing was done on a sample of PBMCs. The source is a human donor in good health (CMV status not recorded). Some clones in this sample may be carry-over from other donors' samples. The CDR3 runs from the conserved cysteine through the conserved F or W. D genes are given only for firm matches.

v_gene	d_gene	CDR3aa
TRBV25-1	NA	CASSEPGDGYEKLFF
TRBV28	NA	CASTSISAGELFF
TRBV6-2/TRBV6-3	TRBD1	CASSDRGGSSYNEQFF
TRBV23-1	TRBD2	CASSQWRTSGKETQYF
TRBV19	TRBD1	CASRSQWTGGNQPQHF
TRBV6-5	NA	CASNRLSYEQYF
TRBV19	TRBD1	CASSIAGTGQNQPQHF
TRBV6-2/TRBV6-3	NA	CASSYGGGFGQYF
TRBV6-2/TRBV6-3	NA	CASSYSRQIASYGYTF
TRBV4-1	NA	CASSQLDMVSYNEQFF
TRBV7-2	NA	CASSFPGLGLSYEQYF
TRBV5-5	NA	CASTSKGPEYNEQFF
TRBV6-2/TRBV6-3	NA	CASSYSGLSTDTQYF
TRBV28	NA	CASSSGMPQHF
TRBV5-4	TRBD2	CASSEGLAGESYNEQFF
TRBV12-3/TRBV12-4	TRBD2	CASSLGGLAEQYF
TRBV7-3	NA	CASRPEGLRINEQFF